This T cell receptor beta chain was sequenced during a study of Ad26.COV2.S vaccination and SARS-CoV-2 variants. General observations from the study: Measurements of TCR breadth and depth may have given underestimates of the total T cell responses. In vaccinated individuals, spike-specific CD8+ and CD4+ T cell responses reportedly displayed substantial breadth.

Concerning this clone: Its specificity is unknown.

The CDR3 is 14 residues long. V dropped 5 bases and J dropped 3; count of bases not matched to a gene: 4. Looked up from germline, CDR1 is SGHRS and CDR2 is YFSETQ. Libraries were prepared by immunoSEQ multiplex PCR; TCRdb keeps only in-frame clonotypes and omits some of them. This table has about 180,000 clones, roughly 87% appearing once. The receptor's source is a human donor who had recovered from COVID-19. Source: peripheral blood, taken after recovery from COVID-19. The chain recombines TRBV5-1 with TRBJ2-2; 7 bases match TRBD2. The DNA of the CDR3 is TGCGCCAGCAGAGGGGACTACCACACCGGGGAGCTGTTTTTT. This encodes CASRGDYHTGELFF.